This TCR beta chain was recorded in a study of blood T cell repertoires in COVID-19 (dated by TCRdb to 2020 to 2022). For the wider study: The collaborator samples originated in the United States, Italy and Spain and spanned the acute and convalescent phases of COVID-19. The material from the prospective study consisted of cDNA or gDNA derived from T cells, B-cell-depleted T cells, or PBMCs. Deeply sampled blood TCRbeta repertoires from subjects exposed to, actively infected with, or recovered from COVID-19 were included in the dataset. A freely available public database, intended as a resource for researchers studying the immune response to SARS-CoV-2, is where the repertoires were released. Samples were obtained from the ongoing ImmuneRACE study (first 160 participants) and from about 1,300 subjects provided by 6 global collaborators. Nearly every sample came with metadata listing a de-identified subject ID, COVID-19 status, age in years and sex. Where HLA class I and class II types were available, the types were taken from metadata supplied by the sample provider, not from assay-based typing.

Points the paper makes about the study in general: How much clinical and demographic metadata was included differed by source and by participant, and the metadata was provided uncurated.

A remark on this clone: Its cognate antigen has yet to be identified. It has no much larger one-base neighbor in the sample; base qualities were not kept.

The CDR1 and CDR2 encoded by the germline V gene (reference sequence) are MNHNY and SVGAGI. V and J are truncated by 0 bases and 6 bases respectively, leaving an intervening sequence of 15 bases. From its cysteine to its phenylalanine, the CDR3 spans 16 amino acids. The read is trimmed to its CDR3 DNA, 48 bases read in frame from base 1. The immunoSEQ Assay, a bias-controlled multiplex PCR, was used to amplify TCRbeta CDR3 regions from genomic DNA. On the authors' methods: The number of nucleated cells in each sample was estimated from the amplification of reference gene primers within the assay. To quantify the absolute abundance of each unique TCRbeta CDR3 rearrangement, sequence reads were collapsed and filtered. For each sample, productive Simpson clonality was calculated as the square root of Simpson's diversity index over productive rearrangements. Drawn from immuneACCESS, this table holds only the in-frame rearrangements with V and J called that TCRdb kept. Clones are partly lost; checked studies trace under half to an unresolved V gene and leave the rest unexplained. V and J calls and clone size are as listed in that table; D and trimming were resolved from the DNA. The sample table holds approximately 330,000 clones, of which approximately 88% were seen once. The ten largest clones take up around 10% of the sample.

One collaborating source in Seattle enrolled patients while the patients were actively infected and followed the patients over time throughout the course of disease. The collaborating institutions used their own protocols to collect whole blood in K2EDTA tubes. Collaborator samples were shipped for TCRbeta analysis as frozen whole blood, isolated PBMCs, or DNA extracted from either sample type. This TCR derives from a man aged 30 to 39 with COVID-19, enrolled during active disease. The source material was peripheral blood. The chain couples TRBV6-6 to TRBJ1-5; confidence is insufficient to name the D gene. The CDR3 reads as follows: CASSYSSSGEGQPQHF. The nucleotide sequence reads TGTGCCAGCAGTTACTCCTCTAGTGGGGAGGGTCAGCCCCAGCATTTT.